This TCR beta chain was captured by sequencing in a study of T cell repertoires in cytomegalovirus infection. Study-level findings and limits: Identification of carriers of CMV plus the relevant HLA was achieved through cumulative public TCR beta family frequency. The study found HLA-C-restricted CMV-specific TCR beta clonotypes dominating the ex vivo response.

From germline, CDR1 is SQVTM and CDR2 ANQGSEA. V was pared by 1 base and J by 3 bases, with 6 bases between. This CDR3 region has 13 residues. Points on this clonotype: Its antigen remains unidentified.

Via MiXCR, TCRdb re-called the reads, giving one row per CDR3 protein. The data hold about 150,000 distinct CDR3 sequences, with roughly a quarter observed a single time. This receptor was taken from a human donor in good health (CMV status not recorded). Some clones in this sample may be carry-over from other donors' samples. What was sequenced was PBMCs. The chain recombines TRBV29-1 with TRBJ2-2; the D call may be TRBD1 or TRBD2 (5 bases each). CDR3 nucleotide sequence: TGCAGCGTTGAAGGGGACCACACCGGGGAGCTGTTTTTT. This gives the protein CSVEGDHTGELFF.